Sequencing of this T cell receptor (beta chain) was carried out in a study of T cells and Merkel cell carcinoma outcomes. Broader study findings: Reportedly, T-cell repertoire with density predicts Merkel cell carcinoma outcomes.

Sequencing was performed with immunoSEQ multiplex PCR; in TCRdb, only in-frame clones are kept and a portion is missing. This table holds about 19,000 clones, approximately 80% found once. As for this clone: The target antigen is unknown.

Sequencing was carried out using tumor tissue from Merkel cell carcinoma. The source of this sequence is a human donor with Merkel cell carcinoma.

The CDR3 reads CASTRDREETQYF. The CDR3 DNA follows: TGTGCCAGCACCCGGGACAGAGAAGAGACCCAGTACTTC. J is TRBJ2-5 and V is TRBV7-2, with 7 bases matching TRBD1. CDR1 is SGHTA and CDR2 is FQGNSA in the germline V gene. J was trimmed by 3 bases and V by 7 bases; bases with no gene match: 5. The CDR3 is 13 residues long.